The 32 T cell receptor beta chains below all came from one sample that was sequenced in a study of blood T cells in healthy people across ages. A second PCR, run for roughly 6 to 11 cycles, used a sample-barcoded 5' primer plus a J-beta primer mix. TCRdb re-called the 5' RACE reads through MiXCR, storing one row per CDR3 protein. The table lists approximately 900,000 distinct CDR3 sequences, about 44% of them singletons, with 13% in the top ten. Sequenced: blood. Source of these receptors: a man younger than 40 in good health.

V is TRBV2 and J is TRBJ2-4; maybe TRBD1 (5 bases). The CDR3 has 13 amino acids. CDR1 is SNHLY, CDR2 FYNNEI, per germline. The V gene lost 6 bases and the J gene lost 5 bases, with 11 bases spanning the gap. This CDR3 is CASRTDYENIQYF. As DNA, the CDR3 is TGTGCCAGCAGGACAGATTACGAAAACATTCAGTACTTC. The full variable domain, with the rest looked up from reference TRBV2 and TRBJ2-4, is EPEVTQTPSHQVTQMGQEVILRCVPISNHLYFYWYRQILGQKVEFLVSFYNNEISEKSEIFDDQFSVERPDGSNFTLKIRSTKLEDSAMYFCASRTDYENIQYFGAGTRLSVL.

This clonotype was recorded many times. This chain links TRBV10-3 with TRBJ2-7, with a possible D match to TRBD1 (6 bases). CDR1 and CDR2 (germline): ENHRY, SYGVKD. Trimming stripped 4 bases from V and 0 bases from J, with 13 bases between. The CDR3 is 15 residues long. Here the CDR3 DNA reads TGTGCCATCAGTGGTAGGGGGATGAGCTCCTACGAGCAGTACTTC. It yields the protein CAISGRGMSSYEQYF.

Details on this clonotype: A much larger clonotype is one base distant, so this may be a read error. The chain combines TRBV6-1 with TRBJ2-7; possibly TRBD2 for D (5 bases). This CDR3 comprises 14 residues. The ends were cut back, 3 bases at V and 12 bases at J, with 21 bases in the middle. CDR1 MNHNS and CDR2 SASEGT come from the germline V gene. The CDR3 region has the DNA TGTGCCAGCAGTGAGCCTTGGGTGAGGGAGACCCGGTACTTC. Translated: CASSEPWVRETRYF.

This clonotype was seen many times. The V gene is TRBV4-2, the J gene TRBJ2-5; D is undetermined. Germline CDR1 is LGHNA and CDR2 is YNFKEQ. Trimming cost V 3 bases and J 5 bases, with 13 bases left between them. This CDR3 is built from 14 residues. CDR3 sequence: CASSQTIFGETQYF. CDR3 coding DNA: TGTGCCAGCAGCCAGACAATCTTCGGGGAGACCCAGTACTTC.

J is TRBJ1-2 and V is TRBV11-3, with D possibly matching TRBD1 (6 bases). V dropped 6 bases and J dropped 4 bases, with 9 bases sitting between them. The CDR3 is made up of 12 amino acids. Germline assignment: CDR1 SGHNT and CDR2 YENEEA. CDR3 nucleotides: TGTGCCAGCAGGGACAGCGGCTATGGCTACACCTTC. Translated, it gives CASRDSGYGYTF.

This clonotype occurred a few times. The chain couples TRBV20-1 to TRBJ1-2, with TRBD1 as a possible D gene (5 bases). Germline V gene lookup returns CDR1 DFQATT and CDR2 SNEGSKA (reference sequence). With 0 bases removed from V and 3 bases from J, the gap between germline ends came to 11 bases. The CDR3 consists of 14 residues. The CDR3 bases are TGCAGTGCTAGAGATTATAAACAGGACTATGGCTACACCTTC. Residues: CSARDYKQDYGYTF.

This chain joins TRBV4-1 and TRBJ2-6, with no clear D. The CDR3 is made up of 16 amino acids. V was cut by 4 bases and J by 1 base, with 11 bases left in between. Germline V gene data show CDR1 as MGHRA and CDR2 as YSYEKL. CDR3 in amino acids: CASSPHSRSGANVLTF. CDR3 DNA sequence: TGCGCCAGCAGCCCCCACTCTAGGTCTGGGGCCAACGTCCTGACTTTC.

The table lists this clonotype with a few counts. The rearrangement links TRBV28 to TRBJ2-1, with D unclear. V was cut by 6 bases and J by 2 bases, with 14 bases left in between. This CDR3 is 15 amino acids long. Germline-derived CDR1 and CDR2 are MDHEN and SYDVKM. As DNA, the CDR3 is TGTGCCAGCAGCTCGCTAAAAGGGCCCTACAATGAGCAGTTCTTC. Its translation: CASSSLKGPYNEQFF.

The chain uses TRBV7-2 and TRBJ2-2; 7 bases agree with TRBD2. The CDR3 spans 16 residues. V trimming: 2 bases; J trimming: 1 base; junction bases outside the gene matches: 4. Looked up from germline, CDR1 is SGHTA and CDR2 is FQGNSA. The CDR3 loop is CASSLSASGNTGELFF. As DNA, the CDR3 is TGTGCCAGCAGCTTATCCGCTAGCGGGAACACCGGGGAGCTGTTTTTT.

V and J are TRBV6-5 and TRBJ1-1, with D uncertain. V dropped 8 bases and J dropped 4 bases, with 17 bases sitting between them. The CDR3 sequence is 14 residues long. Germline CDR1 reads MNHEY; CDR2 reads SVGAGI. CDR3 residues: CASGLKRGGTEAFF. DNA for the CDR3: TGTGCCAGCGGTTTAAAGCGGGGAGGCACTGAAGCTTTCTTT.

The rearrangement links TRBV27 to TRBJ2-7; D call uncertain. V shed 5 bases and J shed 4 bases, with 12 bases lying between them. CDR3 length: 13 residues. Germline V CDR1 and CDR2: MNHEY, SMNVEV (reference sequence). CDR3 DNA: TGTGCCAGCAGTCCGCAGGAGAAATACGAGCAGTACTTC. Translating gives CASSPQEKYEQYF.

CDR3 in DNA: TGTGCCAGCAGTTTCTCGGGGCGAACCTACGAGCAGTACTTC. Encoded protein: CASSFSGRTYEQYF. The V call is TRBV12-3 or TRBV12-4, the J call TRBJ2-7, with D perhaps assigned TRBD1 or TRBD2 (5 bases each). V was cut by 3 bases and J by 2 bases, with 11 bases left in between. This CDR3 has 14 residues.

J is TRBJ2-3 and V is TRBV4-1; D gene ambiguous. The germline V gene has CDR1 MGHRA and CDR2 YSYEKL. The CDR3 contains 14 residues. Trimming took 1 base from V and 0 from J, leaving 5 bases between them. CDR3 residues: CASSQVDSTDTQYF. As DNA, the CDR3 is TGCGCCAGCAGCCAAGTCGATAGCACAGATACGCAGTATTTT.

The chain combines TRBV5-4 with TRBJ2-3, with no clear D. CDR3 length equals 15 residues. Deletions cut 0 bases from V and 6 bases from J, with 14 bases between. CDR1 is SGHNT, CDR2 YYREEE, per germline (reference sequence). The CDR3 region is CASSLVGPLEDTQYF. In nucleotides, the CDR3 is TGTGCCAGCAGCTTGGTTGGGCCACTGGAGGATACGCAGTATTTT.

This rearrangement joins TRBV12-3 or TRBV12-4 to TRBJ1-2; D may be TRBD1 (6 bases). Trimming pared 4 bases from V and 7 bases from J, leaving 10 bases between. The CDR3 extends over 12 amino acids. CDR3 bases: TGTGCCAGCAGTTCCGGGACATCTGGCTACACCTTC. It yields the protein CASSSGTSGYTF.

The table lists this clonotype with a count of one. Relative to the germline gene, one junction end is altered; a read error may explain this. The chain is built from TRBV5-1 and TRBJ2-7; D gene unclear. In germline, CDR1 is SGHRS, CDR2 YFSETQ. The CDR3 sequence is 15 residues long. The CDR3 loop reads CVSSYSLQSSYEQYF. The CDR3 nucleotides are TGCGTCAGCAGTTACAGCCTTCAGAGCTCCTACGAGCAGTACTTC.

V gene TRBV6-5 combines with J gene TRBJ2-5, with TRBD2 matching over 9 bases. This CDR3 region has 15 residues. The V segment lost 0 bases and the J segment 1 base; nucleotides outside the gene matches: 0. Germline CDR1 reads MNHEY; CDR2 reads SVGAGI. The chain's CDR3 is CASSYSSGGQETQYF. The DNA of the CDR3 is TGTGCCAGCAGTTACTCTAGCGGGGGCCAAGAGACCCAGTACTTC.

This chain links TRBV20-1 with TRBJ2-3, with 10 bases lining up with TRBD1. The germline V gene has CDR1 DFQATT and CDR2 SNEGSKA (reference sequence). J was trimmed by 6 bases and V by 3 bases; bases with no gene match: 6. The CDR3 consists of 14 residues. This CDR3 is CSARDRGSPDTQYF. Here the CDR3 DNA reads TGCAGTGCTAGGGACAGGGGGTCCCCGGATACGCAGTATTTT.

CDR3 in amino acids: CASSQDAGRREAFF. Written as DNA, the CDR3 is TGTGCCAGCAGCCAAGATGCAGGGAGGCGTGAAGCTTTCTTT. The chain is built from TRBV3-1 and TRBJ1-1, with D perhaps TRBD1 (5 bases). CDR1 LGHDT and CDR2 YNNKEL come from the germline V gene (reference sequence). This CDR3 region has 14 residues. V was trimmed by 0 bases and J by 7 bases, leaving 12 bases between them.

The rearrangement joins TRBV5-1 to TRBJ2-5; 9 bases line up with TRBD1. J lost 7 bases, V lost 3 bases, and 13 bases had no gene match. CDR3 length: 16 residues. Germline CDR1 and CDR2: SGHRS and YFSETQ. The CDR3 DNA sequence: TGCGCCAGCAGCTCAGAGACAGGGGGAGCTTTCGGGACCCAGTACTTC. Its protein is CASSSETGGAFGTQYF.

The V and J genes are TRBV7-9 and TRBJ1-1; D perhaps matches TRBD1 (6 bases). CDR1 is SEHNR, CDR2 FQNEAQ, per germline (reference sequence). Trimming left V 5 bases short and J 4 bases short, with 11 bases between. The length of the CDR3 is 13 residues. In DNA, the CDR3 is TGTGCCAGCAGCAAGGGGGGAGGCACTGAAGCTTTCTTT. It encodes CASSKGGGTEAFF.

The rearrangement uses TRBV12-1 and TRBJ2-7. TRBV12-1 is a known pseudogene. The CDR3 extends over 15 amino acids. CDR3 coding DNA: TGTGCCAGCAGCTTTGTTGGACGCCTCTCCTACGAGCAGTACTTC. This encodes CASSFVGRLSYEQYF.

The J gene is TRBJ2-1, the V gene TRBV11-3; weak D call: TRBD2 (7 bases). Trimming removed 0 bases at V and 6 bases at J, with 12 bases between. The germline gives CDR1 SGHNT, CDR2 YENEEA. This CDR3 comprises 15 residues. CDR3: CASSLDRGAFNEQFF. The CDR3 region has the DNA TGTGCCAGCAGCTTAGATCGGGGGGCGTTCAATGAGCAGTTCTTC.

This clonotype was seen only a few times. The chain carries TRBV6-5 and TRBJ2-3, with 8 bases identical to TRBD1. This CDR3 spans 16 amino acids. Trimming cost V 5 bases and J 0 bases; bases outside gene matches: 7. Germline assignment: CDR1 MNHEY and CDR2 SVGAGI. CDR3 nucleotide sequence: TGTGCCAGCAGTCTCTCTCGGACAGGGAGCACAGATACGCAGTATTTT. Amino acids: CASSLSRTGSTDTQYF.

The rearrangement links TRBV12-3 or TRBV12-4 to TRBJ2-2, with TRBD1 matching 7 bases. After removal of 6 bases from V and 4 bases from J, the junction contained 5 bases not matched to a gene. The CDR3 sequence is 14 residues long. The CDR3 DNA reads TGTGCCAGCAGCGTGACAGGGCCCACCGGGGAGCTGTTTTTT. Translated: CASSVTGPTGELFF.

For this clonotype: A read error may produce the germline difference seen at one junction end. DNA of the CDR3: TGTGCTAGCAGCTCGGTCACAGGACAGGGTGCCTCAGAGACCCAGTACTTC. It is translated as CASSSVTGQGASETQYF. The chain employs TRBV7-7 and TRBJ2-5; TRBD1 matches 8 bases. Germline assignment: CDR1 SSHAT and CDR2 FNYEAQ (reference sequence). The CDR3 contains 17 residues.

V usage is TRBV5-4 and J usage is TRBJ1-2, with 8 positions matching TRBD1. The germline gives CDR1 SGHNT, CDR2 YYREEE (reference sequence). Trimming took 1 base from V and 5 from J; bases not matched to a gene: 4. There are 14 residues in the CDR3. The CDR3 here is CASSLPGQGYGYTF. CDR3 sequence (DNA): TGTGCCAGCAGCTTGCCTGGACAGGGATATGGCTACACCTTC. The full variable domain, in which reference TRBV5-4 and TRBJ1-2 provide the parts outside the CDR3, is ETGVTQSPTHLIKTRGQQVTLRCSSQSGHNTVSWYQQALGQGPQFIFQYYREEENGRGNFPPRFSGLQFPNYSSELNVNALELDDSALYLCASSLPGQGYGYTFGSGTRLTVV.

This clonotype was observed a few times. The V call is TRBV7-2, the J call TRBJ1-1; D possibly corresponds to TRBD1 (5 bases). Germline loops: CDR1 SGHTA, CDR2 FQGNSA. Deletions cut 2 bases from V and 8 bases from J, with 9 bases between. The CDR3 has 12 residues. CDR3: CASSLQRDEAFF. The CDR3 coding sequence is TGTGCCAGCAGCTTACAACGGGACGAAGCTTTCTTT.

The chain links TRBV5-6 to TRBJ2-7, with D uncertain. V shed 0 bases and J shed 2 bases, with 9 bases lying between them. CDR1 is SGHDT, CDR2 YYEEEE, per germline. The CDR3 loop spans 14 amino acids. The DNA for the CDR3 is TGTGCCAGCAGCTTGGGCAGGCGCCCCTACGAGCAGTACTTC. This encodes CASSLGRRPYEQYF.

For the CDR3, the DNA is TGCAGTGCCCCGGGGTCCGGATCCCTTCGAGACGAGCAGTACTTC. Residues: CSAPGSGSLRDEQYF. V is TRBV20-1 and J is TRBJ2-4; possibly TRBD2 for D (5 bases). TRBJ2-7 explains the end of the DNA better; the J call may be wrong. The length of the CDR3 is 15 residues. The germline V gene has CDR1 DFQATT and CDR2 SNEGSKA (reference sequence).

The chain has TRBV18 and TRBJ1-5, with D unresolved. CDR1 is KGHSH, CDR2 LQKENI, per germline. V was clipped by 1 base and J by 1 base, with 8 bases between them. This CDR3 region has 15 residues. The CDR3, as DNA: TGTGCCAGCTCACCACTCGGGCAGAGCAATCAGCCCCAGCATTTT. This sequence encodes CASSPLGQSNQPQHF.

The chain recombines TRBV20-1 with TRBJ2-3; possibly TRBD2 for D (6 bases). Germline lookup yields CDR1 DFQATT and CDR2 SNEGSKA (reference sequence). V dropped 6 bases and J dropped 2 bases, with 12 bases sitting between them. The CDR3 contains 13 residues. In DNA, the CDR3 is TGCAGTGCGCAGACTAGTAACACAGATACGCAGTATTTT. It specifies CSAQTSNTDTQYF.